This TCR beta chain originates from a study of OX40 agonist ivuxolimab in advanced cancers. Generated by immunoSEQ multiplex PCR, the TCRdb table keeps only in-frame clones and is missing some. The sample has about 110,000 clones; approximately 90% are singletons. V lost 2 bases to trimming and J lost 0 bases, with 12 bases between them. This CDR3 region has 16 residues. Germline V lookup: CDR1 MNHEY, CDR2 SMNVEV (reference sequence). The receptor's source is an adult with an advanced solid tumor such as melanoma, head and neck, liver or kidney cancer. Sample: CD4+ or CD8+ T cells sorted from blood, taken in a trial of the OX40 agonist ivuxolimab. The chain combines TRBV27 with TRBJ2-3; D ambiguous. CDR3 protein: CASSLRFSPSTDTQYF. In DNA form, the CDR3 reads TGTGCCAGCAGTTTACGGTTTAGCCCTAGCACAGATACGCAGTATTTT.